This T cell receptor beta chain appears in the sequencing data of a study of blood T cells in healthy people across ages. Across the whole study: Researchers report that template switching captured about one barcoded beta molecule per two T cells.

Overall study results and limits: Per-million-T-cell TCR beta diversity fell roughly linearly with age. Higher naive T cell percentage went strongly together with higher TCR beta diversity.

CDR3 length: 14 amino acids. From germline, CDR1 is SGHRS and CDR2 YFSETQ. Trimming pared 4 bases from V and 1 base from J, leaving 11 bases between. Combining a sample-barcoded 5' primer with a J-beta primer mix, a second PCR ran for roughly 7 to 12 cycles. Template switching added a 12-random-nucleotide identifier to every cDNA molecule. TCRdb used MiXCR to reprocess the 5' RACE reads, holding one entry per CDR3 protein. This sample yields about 970,000 distinct CDR3 sequences, of which 45% to 60% are seen a single time; 20% to 25% belongs to the top ten. This clonotype was seen just once. The antigen remains unidentified.

This chain connects TRBV5-1 to TRBJ2-5; D unclear. The source is a woman aged 55-69 years in good health. Sequenced input: blood. The CDR3 DNA sequence: TGCGCCAGCAGCATCCCGGCTCGCCAAGAGACCCAGTACTTC. Translating it yields CASSIPARQETQYF.